These 3 T cell receptor beta chains were sequenced from one sample in a study of T cells in Graves' hyperthyroidism and ophthalmopathy. The TCR beta CDR3 regions underwent amplification using RNA transcripts as the source. Primed by the HTBI set, a first-round RT-PCR was run on the TCR CDR3. In TCRdb, the multiplex PCR reads were re-called with MiXCR into one record per CDR3 protein. Of nearly 600,000 distinct CDR3 sequences detected, approximately 13% appear once; the ten largest clones hold approximately 5.7%. The sample consisted of blood. Receptor source: a woman aged 25 to 39 with Graves' hyperthyroidism that later progressed to Graves' ophthalmopathy.

This clonotype was counted a few times. The chain joins TRBV6-1 to TRBJ2-6, with 10 positions matching TRBD1. Germline CDR1 is MNHNS and CDR2 is SASEGT. J lost 0 bases, V lost 7 bases, and 12 bases had no gene match. The CDR3 sequence is 19 residues long. CDR3 loop: CASTRDRGFRSSGANVLTF. In DNA form, the CDR3 reads TGTGCCAGCACCCGGGACAGGGGTTTCCGGAGCTCTGGGGCCAACGTCCTGACTTTC.

The rearrangement links TRBV12-3 or TRBV12-4 to TRBJ1-1, with no clear D. Trimming took off 2 bases at V and 4 bases at J, with 14 bases between the two ends. The CDR3 runs to 15 residues. The CDR3 loop is CASSLSTRIRTEAFF. CDR3 nucleotide sequence: TGTGCCAGCAGTTTAAGTACGAGGATCCGCACTGAAGCTTTCTTT.

The rearrangement links TRBV14 to TRBJ1-2; D gene ambiguous. This CDR3 is built from 13 residues. Germline V gives CDR1 SGHDN, CDR2 FVKESK. The V end lost 3 bases, the J end lost 8 bases, and 13 bases lay between the germline ends. CDR3 sequence reads: CASSQALTGGYTF. CDR3 nucleotide sequence: TGTGCCAGCAGCCAGGCCCTGACGGGGGGCTACACCTTC.